These 14 T cell receptor beta chains came from one sample sequenced in a study of Ad26.COV2.S vaccination and SARS-CoV-2 variants. The treatment: about 20 received Ad26.COV2.S at low or high dose, single or two shots; 5 received placebo; per-sample allocation not given. Following the first vaccine or placebo injection, samples were taken on day 63. Sequenced by immunoSEQ multiplex PCR; TCRdb stores in-frame clones only, minus some. The sample yields around 270,000 clones, approximately 88% seen once. Here the sequenced sample was peripheral blood, taken in a trial of Ad26.COV2.S vaccine versus placebo. Source of these receptors: a person between 18 and 60 years old who received the Ad26.COV2.S COVID-19 vaccine or a placebo.

The chain joins TRBV6-1 to TRBJ2-5, with unresolved D. The CDR3 totals 13 residues. Trimming took 2 bases from V and 0 from J, leaving 4 bases between them. CDR1 MNHNS and CDR2 SASEGT come from the germline V gene. The CDR3 region has the DNA TGTGCCAGCAGTGAATTAGACCAAGAGACCCAGTACTTC. It translates to CASSELDQETQYF.

This rearrangement joins TRBV19 to TRBJ2-7; D may be TRBD1 or TRBD2 (5 bases each). Germline lookup yields CDR1 LNHDA and CDR2 SQIVND (reference sequence). The CDR3 runs 14 residues. V was clipped by 4 bases and J by 2 bases, with 12 bases between them. The CDR3 sequence: CASSKGTATYEQYF. CDR3 DNA sequence: TGTGCCAGTAGTAAAGGGACGGCAACCTACGAGCAGTACTTC.

The CDR3 DNA reads as TGTGCCAGCAGTTACGGGAGGGGAGGGACTGAAGCTTTCTTT. Its translation is CASSYGRGGTEAFF. The V and J genes are TRBV6-5 and TRBJ1-1; D may be TRBD1 (5 bases). Between the trimmed V and J ends, which lost 2 bases and 5 bases, there was a span of 12 bases. The V gene's germline CDR1 is MNHEY and CDR2 SVGAGI. This CDR3 has 14 amino acids.

This sequence joins TRBV5-1 and TRBJ2-7; 9 bases agree with TRBD2. Germline loops: CDR1 SGHRS, CDR2 YFSETQ. The CDR3 length is 16 residues. J was trimmed by 1 base and V by 0 bases; bases with no gene match: 5. The CDR3 region is CASSLGPAGGSYEQYF. The CDR3 DNA reads as TGCGCCAGCAGCTTGGGGCCAGCGGGGGGATCCTACGAGCAGTACTTC.

The chain uses TRBV18 and TRBJ1-1; D ambiguous. V gave up 3 bases and J gave up 2 bases, with 25 bases separating them. The germline V gene encodes CDR1 KGHSH and CDR2 LQKENI. The CDR3 spans 19 residues. CDR3 nucleotide sequence: TGTGCCAGCTCACCTTCCCATGGCAGCTCAGTTTTGATAAACACTGAAGCTTTCTTT. Translating it yields CASSPSHGSSVLINTEAFF.

The rearrangement links TRBV6-5 to TRBJ1-1; D is uncertain. Trimming left V 0 bases short and J 2 bases short, with 10 bases between. The length of the CDR3 is 15 residues. CDR1 and CDR2 from the germline V gene are MNHEY and SVGAGI. CDR3 protein: CASSYSKAANTEAFF. The DNA for the CDR3 is TGTGCCAGCAGTTACTCGAAGGCGGCTAACACTGAAGCTTTCTTT.

This chain uses TRBV13 with TRBJ1-1, with D possibly TRBD1 on 5 matching bases. Trimming pared 5 bases from V and 0 bases from J, leaving 10 bases between. This CDR3 has 14 amino acids. Per germline, CDR1 PRHDT and CDR2 FYEKMQ (reference sequence). CDR3 nucleotide sequence: TGTGCCAGCAGCCCCGGGGGGATGAACACTGAAGCTTTCTTT. Its protein product is CASSPGGMNTEAFF. The full variable domain, completed using reference TRBV13 and TRBJ1-1, is AAGVIQSPRHLIKEKRETATLKCYPIPRHDTVYWYQQGPGQDPQFLISFYEKMQSDKGSIPDRFSAQQFSDYHSELNMSSLELGDSALYFCASSPGGMNTEAFFGQGTRLTVV.

The sample holds one count of this clone. The chain has TRBV19 and TRBJ2-3, with a possible D match to TRBD1 (5 bases). CDR1 is LNHDA, CDR2 SQIVND, per germline (reference sequence). The CDR3 length is 15 residues. Trimming took off 9 bases at V and 2 bases at J, with 18 bases between the two ends. DNA for the CDR3: TGTGCCAGCCGTACCTATCCAGGGTCCACAGATACGCAGTATTTT. The encoded protein is CASRTYPGSTDTQYF.

The V gene is TRBV9, the J gene TRBJ2-3; the D is unclear. The germline V and J ends were trimmed by 3 bases and 6 bases, with 20 bases remaining between them. Germline-derived CDR1 and CDR2 are SGDLS and YYNGEE. The CDR3 is 16 residues long. CDR3 in DNA: TGTGCCAGCAGCGGGCTAGGACCGCCTGGGGTTGATACGCAGTATTTT. Translated: CASSGLGPPGVDTQYF.

As concerns this clone: Other nucleotide sequences in the sample specify the same CDR3. The rearrangement links TRBV18 to TRBJ1-5, with TRBD1 matching over 9 bases. V lost 6 bases and J lost 4; bases outside the gene matches: 4. Germline V gene lookup returns CDR1 KGHSH and CDR2 LQKENI. The length of the CDR3 is 14 residues. CDR3 bases: TGTGCCAGCTCCCCCGGGACAGGGAATCAGCCCCAGCATTTT. Translation gives CASSPGTGNQPQHF.

This clone was seen repeatedly, ten times or more. The gene calls are TRBV7-2 and TRBJ1-5; no clear D gene. Per the germline V gene, CDR1 is SGHTA and CDR2 is FQGNSA. CDR3 size: 15 residues. V was shortened by 4 bases and J by 1 base, with 11 bases between the two germline ends. The CDR3 reads CASSWSDGSNQPQHF. The CDR3 DNA is TGTGCCAGCAGCTGGTCGGACGGCAGCAATCAGCCCCAGCATTTT.

This sequence joins TRBV5-5 and TRBJ2-1; no clear D. The CDR3 covers 15 residues. Germline V CDR1 and CDR2: SGHKS, YYEKEE (reference sequence). With 2 bases removed from V and 4 bases from J, the gap between germline ends came to 13 bases. For the CDR3, the DNA is TGTGCCAGCAGCTTTTCCTCGGCCGATTACAATGAGCAGTTCTTC. This translates into CASSFSSADYNEQFF.

This clone was found once. V usage is TRBV5-6 and J usage is TRBJ1-4; D ambiguous. CDR1 is SGHDT and CDR2 is YYEEEE in the germline V gene. V dropped 3 bases and J dropped 10 bases, with 10 bases sitting between them. The CDR3 totals 12 residues. The CDR3 region is CASSWSGGKLFF. As DNA, the CDR3 is TGTGCCAGCAGCTGGAGTGGAGGAAAACTGTTTTTT.

V and J are TRBV12-3 or TRBV12-4 and TRBJ1-2, with a tentative D call TRBD1 (5 bases). Trimming cost V 4 bases and J 5 bases, with 11 bases left between them. The CDR3 length is 13 residues. The CDR3 coding sequence is TGTGCCAGCAGTTCGGGACGGGGGTATGGCTACACCTTC. It translates to CASSSGRGYGYTF.